The clone carrying this T cell receptor beta chain has just one count. The antigen is unknown. Trimming removed 6 bases at V and 2 bases at J, with 11 bases between. This CDR3 contains 14 residues. Germline V gene data show CDR1 as MNHEY and CDR2 as SVGEGT. Unique molecular identifiers featured in each of the TCR beta cDNA libraries. Using its own MiXCR run on the PCR reads, TCRdb lists one record per CDR3 protein. The sample includes about 400,000 distinct CDR3 sequences, roughly 38% of them seen just once. This specimen belongs to a study of post-analysis software for immune sequencing data. Regarding the study as a whole: Among 5 or 6 TRBV segments more frequent in patients than controls were TRBV5-6, TRBV5-1 and TRBV20-1. Compared against controls, patients with multiple sclerosis displayed significantly lower normalized Chao1 diversity.

The sequenced sample was blood. The chain couples TRBV6-2 or TRBV6-3 to TRBJ1-5; D might be TRBD1 (5 bases). The clonotype was recovered from a girl aged 5-17 years with multiple sclerosis. The CDR3 here is CASSPTQGNQPQHF. The DNA for the CDR3 is TGTGCCAGCAGCCCGACACAGGGCAATCAGCCCCAGCATTTT.